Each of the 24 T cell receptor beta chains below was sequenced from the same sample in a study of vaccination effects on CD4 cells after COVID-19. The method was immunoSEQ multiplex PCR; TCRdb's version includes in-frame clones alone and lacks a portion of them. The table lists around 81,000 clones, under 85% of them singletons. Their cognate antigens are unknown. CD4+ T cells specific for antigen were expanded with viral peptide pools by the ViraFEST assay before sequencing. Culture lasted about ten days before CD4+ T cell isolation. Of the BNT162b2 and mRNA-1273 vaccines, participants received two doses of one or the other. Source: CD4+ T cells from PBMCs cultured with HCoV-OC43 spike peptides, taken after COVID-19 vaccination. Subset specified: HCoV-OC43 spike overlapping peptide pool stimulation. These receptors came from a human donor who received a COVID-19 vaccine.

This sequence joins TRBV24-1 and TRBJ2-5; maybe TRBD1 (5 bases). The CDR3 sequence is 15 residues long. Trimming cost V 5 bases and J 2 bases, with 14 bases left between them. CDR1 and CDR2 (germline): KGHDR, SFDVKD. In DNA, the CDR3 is TGTGCCACCAGTGGTTCCGGGTCAGGGCAAGAGACCCAGTACTTC. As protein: CATSGSGSGQETQYF.

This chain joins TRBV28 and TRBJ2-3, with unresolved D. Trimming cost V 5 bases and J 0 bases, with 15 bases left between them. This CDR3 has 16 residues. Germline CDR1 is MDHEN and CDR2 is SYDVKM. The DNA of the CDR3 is TGTGCCAGCAGTCCGCCGACTGGCCCTAGCACAGATACGCAGTATTTT. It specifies CASSPPTGPSTDTQYF.

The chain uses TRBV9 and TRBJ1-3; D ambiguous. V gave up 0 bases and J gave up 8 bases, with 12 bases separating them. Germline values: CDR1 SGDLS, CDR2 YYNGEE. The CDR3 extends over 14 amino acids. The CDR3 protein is CASSVEGGGYTIYF. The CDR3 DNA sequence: TGTGCCAGCAGCGTAGAAGGTGGTGGTTACACCATATATTTT.

CDR3 protein: CAISDLSSADSPLHF. Written as DNA, the CDR3 is TGTGCCATCAGTGACCTTTCTTCGGCCGATTCACCCCTCCACTTT. The chain recombines TRBV10-3 with TRBJ1-6; no firm D call. CDR1 and CDR2 (germline): ENHRY, SYGVKD. The CDR3 extends over 15 amino acids. The V end lost 3 bases, the J end lost 8 bases, and 14 bases lay between the germline ends.

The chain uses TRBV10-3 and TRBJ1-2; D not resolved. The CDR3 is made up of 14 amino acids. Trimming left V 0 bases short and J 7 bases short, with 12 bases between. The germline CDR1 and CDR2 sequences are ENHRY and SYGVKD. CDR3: CAISESSVAAGYTF. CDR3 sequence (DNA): TGTGCCATCAGTGAGTCGAGCGTGGCCGCTGGCTACACCTTC.

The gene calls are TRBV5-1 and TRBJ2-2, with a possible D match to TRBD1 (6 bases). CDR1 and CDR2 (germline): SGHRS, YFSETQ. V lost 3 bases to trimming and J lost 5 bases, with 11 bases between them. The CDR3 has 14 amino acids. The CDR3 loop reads CASSSNRETGELFF. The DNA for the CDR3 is TGCGCCAGCAGCTCCAACAGGGAAACCGGGGAGCTGTTTTTT. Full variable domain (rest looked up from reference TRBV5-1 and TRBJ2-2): KAGVTQTPRYLIKTRGQQVTLSCSPISGHRSVSWYQQTPGQGLQFLFEYFSETQRNKGNFPGRFSGRQFSNSRSEMNVSTLELGDSALYLCASSSNRETGELFFGEGSRLTVL.

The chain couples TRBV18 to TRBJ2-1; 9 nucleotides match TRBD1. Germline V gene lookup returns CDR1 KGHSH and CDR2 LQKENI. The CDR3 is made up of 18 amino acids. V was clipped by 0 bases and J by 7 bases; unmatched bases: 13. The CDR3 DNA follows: TGTGCCAGCTCACCACCCCTACCGGGACAGGGAAGGGGGAATGAGCAGTTCTTC. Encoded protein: CASSPPLPGQGRGNEQFF.

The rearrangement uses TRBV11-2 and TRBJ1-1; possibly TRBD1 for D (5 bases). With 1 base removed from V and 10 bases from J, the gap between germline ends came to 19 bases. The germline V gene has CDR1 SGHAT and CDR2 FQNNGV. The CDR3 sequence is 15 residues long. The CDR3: CASSLVRRGSGGAFF. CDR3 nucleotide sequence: TGTGCCAGCAGCTTAGTGAGGCGGGGGAGCGGTGGAGCTTTCTTT.

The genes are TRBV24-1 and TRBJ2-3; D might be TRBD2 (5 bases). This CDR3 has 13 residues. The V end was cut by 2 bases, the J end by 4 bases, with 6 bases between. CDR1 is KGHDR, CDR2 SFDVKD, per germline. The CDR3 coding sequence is TGTGCCACCAGTGATTGGCGGGCAGATACGCAGTATTTT. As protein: CATSDWRADTQYF.

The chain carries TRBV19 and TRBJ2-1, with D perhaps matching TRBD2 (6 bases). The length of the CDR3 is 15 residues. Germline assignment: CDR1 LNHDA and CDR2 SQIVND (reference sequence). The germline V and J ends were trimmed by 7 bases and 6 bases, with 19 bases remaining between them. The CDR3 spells CASKSLGGRINEQFF. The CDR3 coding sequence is TGTGCCAGTAAAAGTCTAGGAGGGCGGATCAATGAGCAGTTCTTC.

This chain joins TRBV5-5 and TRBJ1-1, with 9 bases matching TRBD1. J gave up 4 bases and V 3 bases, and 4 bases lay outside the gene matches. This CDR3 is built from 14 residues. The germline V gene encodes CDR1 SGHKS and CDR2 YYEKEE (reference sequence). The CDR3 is CASSWDREGTEAFF. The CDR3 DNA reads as TGTGCCAGCAGCTGGGACAGGGAAGGCACTGAAGCTTTCTTT.

CDR3 in amino acids: CASREDRGFSYEQYV. The CDR3 region has the DNA TGTGCCAGCAGGGAGGACAGGGGATTCTCCTACGAGCAGTACGTC. The gene calls are TRBV6-5 and TRBJ2-7; 9 bases match TRBD1. Germline loops: CDR1 MNHEY, CDR2 SVGAGI. The CDR3 is 15 residues long. Trimming cost V 6 bases and J 0 bases; bases outside gene matches: 6.

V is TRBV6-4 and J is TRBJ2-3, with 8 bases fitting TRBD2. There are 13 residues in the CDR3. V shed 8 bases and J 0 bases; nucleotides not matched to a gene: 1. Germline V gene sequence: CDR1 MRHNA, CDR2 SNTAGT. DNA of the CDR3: TGTGCCAGCTCTAGCGGGAGCACAGATACGCAGTATTTT. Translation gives CASSSGSTDTQYF.

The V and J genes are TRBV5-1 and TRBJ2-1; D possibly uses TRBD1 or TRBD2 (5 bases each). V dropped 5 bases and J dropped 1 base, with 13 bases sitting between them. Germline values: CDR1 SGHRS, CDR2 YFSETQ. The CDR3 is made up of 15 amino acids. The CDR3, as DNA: TGCGCCAGCAGAAGTGGGACGGCGTCCTACAATGAGCAGTTCTTC. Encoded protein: CASRSGTASYNEQFF.

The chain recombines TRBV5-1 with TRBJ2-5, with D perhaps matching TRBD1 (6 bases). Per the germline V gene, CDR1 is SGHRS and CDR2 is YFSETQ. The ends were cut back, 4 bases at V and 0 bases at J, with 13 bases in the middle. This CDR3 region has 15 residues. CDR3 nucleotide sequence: TGCGCCAGCAGCACAGGACAGACGTACCAAGAGACCCAGTACTTC. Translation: CASSTGQTYQETQYF.

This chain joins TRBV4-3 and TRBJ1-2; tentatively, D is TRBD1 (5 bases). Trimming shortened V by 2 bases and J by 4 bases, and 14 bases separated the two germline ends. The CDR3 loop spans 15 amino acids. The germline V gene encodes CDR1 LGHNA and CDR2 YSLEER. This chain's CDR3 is CASSQREQGGYGYTF. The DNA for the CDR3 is TGCGCCAGCAGCCAACGGGAGCAGGGCGGCTATGGCTACACCTTC.

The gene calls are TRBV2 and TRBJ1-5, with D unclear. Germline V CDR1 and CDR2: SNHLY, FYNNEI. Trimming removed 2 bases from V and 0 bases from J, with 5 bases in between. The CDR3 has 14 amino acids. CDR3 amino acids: CASSELYSNQPQHF. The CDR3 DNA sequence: TGTGCCAGCAGTGAATTATATAGCAATCAGCCCCAGCATTTT. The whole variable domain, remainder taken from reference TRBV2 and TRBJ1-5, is EPEVTQTPSHQVTQMGQEVILRCVPISNHLYFYWYRQILGQKVEFLVSFYNNEISEKSEIFDDQFSVERPDGSNFTLKIRSTKLEDSAMYFCASSELYSNQPQHFGDGTRLSIL.

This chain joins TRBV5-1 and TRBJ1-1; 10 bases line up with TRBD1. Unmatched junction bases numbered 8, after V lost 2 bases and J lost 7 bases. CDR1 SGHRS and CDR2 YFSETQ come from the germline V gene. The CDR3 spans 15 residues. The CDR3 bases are TGCGCCAGCAGCTTTGGGACAGGGGATAAGAATGAAGCTTTCTTT. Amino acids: CASSFGTGDKNEAFF.

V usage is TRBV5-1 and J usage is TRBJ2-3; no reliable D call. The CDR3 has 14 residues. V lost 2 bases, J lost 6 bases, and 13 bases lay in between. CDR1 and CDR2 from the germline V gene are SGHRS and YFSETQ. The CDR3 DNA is TGCGCCAGCAGCTTAAGTGCCTATTCGGATACGCAGTATTTT. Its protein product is CASSLSAYSDTQYF.

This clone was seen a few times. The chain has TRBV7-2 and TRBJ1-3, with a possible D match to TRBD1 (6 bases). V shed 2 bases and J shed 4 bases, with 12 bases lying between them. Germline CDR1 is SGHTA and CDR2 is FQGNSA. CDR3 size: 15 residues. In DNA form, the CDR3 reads TGTGCCAGCAGCTTACTGAGGGGGGCCGGAAACACCATATATTTT. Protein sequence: CASSLLRGAGNTIYF.

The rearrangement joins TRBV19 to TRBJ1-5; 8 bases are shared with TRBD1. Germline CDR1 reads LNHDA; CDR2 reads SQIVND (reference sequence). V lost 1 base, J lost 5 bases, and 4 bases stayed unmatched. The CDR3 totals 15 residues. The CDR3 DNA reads TGTGCCAGTAGTATAGGGGGCAGGGGGCATCAGCCCCAGCATTTT. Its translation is CASSIGGRGHQPQHF. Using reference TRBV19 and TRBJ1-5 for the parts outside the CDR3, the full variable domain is DGGITQSPKYLFRKEGQNVTLSCEQNLNHDAMYWYRQDPGQGLRLIYYSQIVNDFQKGDIAEGYSVSREKKESFPLTVTSAQKNPTAFYLCASSIGGRGHQPQHFGDGTRLSIL.

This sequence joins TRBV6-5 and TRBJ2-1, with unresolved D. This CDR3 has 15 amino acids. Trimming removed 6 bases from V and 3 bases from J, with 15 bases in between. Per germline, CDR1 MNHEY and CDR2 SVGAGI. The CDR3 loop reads CASRAGQILYNEQFF. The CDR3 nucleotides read TGTGCCAGCAGAGCTGGGCAGATTCTCTACAATGAGCAGTTCTTC.

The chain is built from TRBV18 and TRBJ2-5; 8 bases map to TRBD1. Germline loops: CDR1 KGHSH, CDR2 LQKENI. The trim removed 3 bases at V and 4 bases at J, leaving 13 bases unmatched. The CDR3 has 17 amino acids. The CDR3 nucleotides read TGTGCCAGCTCACCGATACGGACAGGGTCTCGGATAGAGACCCAGTACTTC. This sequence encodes CASSPIRTGSRIETQYF.

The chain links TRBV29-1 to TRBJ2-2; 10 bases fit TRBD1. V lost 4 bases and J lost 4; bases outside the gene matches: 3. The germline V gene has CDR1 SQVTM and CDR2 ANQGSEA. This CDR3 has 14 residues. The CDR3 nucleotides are TGCAGCGTTGTCCGGGACAGGGGCACCGGGGAGCTGTTTTTT. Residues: CSVVRDRGTGELFF.